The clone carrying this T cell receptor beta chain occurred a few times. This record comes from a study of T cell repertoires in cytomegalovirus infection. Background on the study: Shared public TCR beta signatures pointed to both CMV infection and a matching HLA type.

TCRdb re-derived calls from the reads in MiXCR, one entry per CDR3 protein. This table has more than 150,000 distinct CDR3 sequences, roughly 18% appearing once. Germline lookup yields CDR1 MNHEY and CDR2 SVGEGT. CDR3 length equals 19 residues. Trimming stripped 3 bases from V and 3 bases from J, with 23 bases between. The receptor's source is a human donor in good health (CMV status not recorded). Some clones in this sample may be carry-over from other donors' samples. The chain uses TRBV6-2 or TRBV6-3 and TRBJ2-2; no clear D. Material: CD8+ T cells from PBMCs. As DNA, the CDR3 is TGTGCCAGCAGTTATAGAGAGGATCCCACGATTTTACACACCGGGGAGCTGTTTTTT. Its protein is CASSYREDPTILHTGELFF.